This passage covers 4 T cell receptor beta chains from one sample sequenced in a study of OX40 agonist ivuxolimab in advanced cancers. The data were produced by immunoSEQ multiplex PCR, yet TCRdb's version contains in-frame clones alone and is incomplete. The sample has 65,000 to 95,000 clones; 80% to 85% are singletons. Sequencing used CD4+ or CD8+ T cells sorted from blood, obtained in a trial of the OX40 agonist ivuxolimab. The origin of the receptors is an adult with an advanced solid tumor such as melanoma, head and neck, liver or kidney cancer.

CDR3 nucleotides: TGTGCCAGCAGTTACGTGATGGAAGCTTTCTTT. Its protein is CASSYVMEAFF. The J gene is TRBJ1-1, the V gene TRBV6-1, with D uncertain. V shed 5 bases and J shed 8 bases, with 9 bases lying between them. This CDR3 comprises 11 residues. From germline, CDR1 is MNHNS and CDR2 SASEGT.

CDR3 amino acids: CASSWTGSYGYTF. The CDR3, as DNA: TGTGCCAGCAGTTGGACAGGGTCCTATGGCTACACCTTC. This chain connects TRBV27 to TRBJ1-2; TRBD1 aligns across 8 bases. Germline trimming cut 4 bases from V and 4 bases from J; bases unmatched to any gene: 2. This CDR3 comprises 13 residues. From germline, CDR1 is MNHEY and CDR2 SMNVEV (reference sequence).

V and J are TRBV7-2 and TRBJ1-5; 7 bases agree with TRBD1. The trim removed 6 bases at V and 0 bases at J, leaving 2 bases unmatched. There are 14 residues in the CDR3. Germline loops: CDR1 SGHTA, CDR2 FQGNSA. CDR3 loop: CASSTGDSNQPQHF. DNA of the CDR3: TGTGCCAGCAGTACAGGGGATAGCAATCAGCCCCAGCATTTT.

The chain has TRBV5-8 and TRBJ2-1; 8 bases are shared with TRBD2. The length of the CDR3 is 16 residues. From germline, CDR1 is SGHTS and CDR2 YDEGEE. J gave up 5 bases and V 3 bases, and 10 bases lay outside the gene matches. DNA of the CDR3: TGTGCCAGCAGCTCCCTCGGGACTAGTGCACACAATGAGCAGTTCTTC. Translating it yields CASSSLGTSAHNEQFF.